A single sample is the source of the 27 T cell receptor beta chains below, sequenced in a study of T cells in Graves' hyperthyroidism and ophthalmopathy. TCR beta CDR3 region amplification was performed from RNA transcripts. With the HTBI primer set, the TCR CDR3 went through a first round of RT-PCR. Each CDR3 protein is one row after TCRdb ran MiXCR on the multiplex PCR reads. Among 300,000 to 450,000 distinct CDR3 sequences, 13% were seen once, and the ten largest hold around 20%. Specimen: blood. Every receptor here comes from a man aged 25-40 years with Graves' hyperthyroidism that later progressed to Graves' ophthalmopathy.

V usage is TRBV19 and J usage is TRBJ1-3; no clear D gene. V was clipped by 7 bases and J by 1 base, with 11 bases between them. The CDR3 extends over 14 amino acids. Germline CDR1 is LNHDA and CDR2 is SQIVND (reference sequence). CDR3 in DNA: TGTGCCAGTAACCAACAATTATCTGGAAACACCATATATTTT. It specifies CASNQQLSGNTIYF.

This clonotype was seen ten or more times. This chain connects TRBV2 to TRBJ1-1; D is unclear. The CDR3 length is 14 residues. Trimming took 5 bases from V and 1 from J, leaving 11 bases between them. CDR1 is SNHLY, CDR2 FYNNEI, per germline. This CDR3 is CASSNRGRNTEAFF. CDR3 DNA: TGTGCCAGCAGTAACAGAGGGAGGAACACTGAAGCTTTCTTT.

This clonotype has a handful of counts. This sequence joins TRBV6-1 and TRBJ2-1; no definite D call. CDR1 is MNHNS, CDR2 SASEGT, per germline. This CDR3 is built from 14 residues. The V gene lost 6 bases and the J gene lost 5 bases, with 14 bases spanning the gap. CDR3 loop: CASSPFGPNNEQFF. DNA of the CDR3: TGTGCCAGCAGCCCGTTTGGCCCAAACAATGAGCAGTTCTTC.

In this sample, this clonotype turned up many times. The rearrangement links TRBV5-1 to TRBJ1-1, with 9 bases fitting TRBD1. Per the germline V gene, CDR1 is SGHRS and CDR2 is YFSETQ. CDR3 length: 16 residues. The J segment lost 4 bases and the V segment lost 1 base, leaving 8 bases of the junction unmatched. CDR3 loop: CASSLYGQGTGTEAFF. The CDR3 nucleotides read TGCGCCAGCAGCTTGTATGGACAGGGGACGGGCACTGAAGCTTTCTTT.

Only a few counts were recorded for this clonotype. The chain joins TRBV28 to TRBJ2-5; TRBD2 matches at 8 bases. The CDR3 extends over 15 amino acids. Germline CDR1 MDHEN, CDR2 SYDVKM. Trimming at V came to 4 bases and at J to 2 bases, leaving 6 bases not matched to a gene. CDR3 nucleotide sequence: TGTGCCAGCAGTTCTTGGACTAGCAAACAAGAGACCCAGTACTTC. Amino acids: CASSSWTSKQETQYF.

There are many counts of this clonotype. The CDR3 nucleotides read TGTGCCACCGGGGTTTCAGGGGGCGCGACCAATGAGCAGTTCTTC. As protein: CATGVSGGATNEQFF. The chain carries TRBV24-1 and TRBJ2-1; 8 bases align to TRBD1. The CDR3 extends over 15 amino acids. The J segment lost 6 bases and the V segment lost 9 bases, leaving 12 bases of the junction unmatched. Germline V CDR1 and CDR2: KGHDR, SFDVKD.

This clonotype came up many times. The rearrangement joins TRBV6-1 to TRBJ2-1; the D call may be TRBD1 or TRBD2 (5 bases each). Per germline, CDR1 MNHNS and CDR2 SASEGT. V was cut by 5 bases and J by 0 bases, with 11 bases left in between. The CDR3 is made up of 15 amino acids. The DNA of the CDR3 is TGTGCCAGCAGTACGGGACGGACCTCCTACAATGAGCAGTTCTTC. It specifies CASSTGRTSYNEQFF.

This clonotype appeared many times. The rearrangement links TRBV6-1 to TRBJ2-1, with D hard to call. V lost 4 bases to trimming and J lost 0 bases, with 4 bases between them. The CDR3 is 13 amino acids. Germline CDR1 and CDR2: MNHNS and SASEGT. Here the CDR3 reads CASSGPSYNEQFF. The CDR3 DNA reads as TGTGCCAGCAGTGGGCCCTCCTACAATGAGCAGTTCTTC.

The table lists this clonotype with many counts. The V gene is TRBV11-2, the J gene TRBJ2-7; TRBD1 agrees at 7 bases. The CDR3 loop spans 14 amino acids. The germline gives CDR1 SGHAT, CDR2 FQNNGV. The junction had 7 bases not matched to a gene; V was cut back by 5 bases and J by 3 bases. CDR3 bases: TGTGCCAGCAGCCAACGACAGGGAGACTACGAGCAGTACTTC. This codes for CASSQRQGDYEQYF.

This clonotype has a handful of counts. V gene TRBV27 combines with J gene TRBJ1-5; D might be TRBD1 (6 bases). V lost 6 bases, J lost 1 base, and 10 bases lay in between. The CDR3 totals 14 residues. Germline CDR1 and CDR2: MNHEY and SMNVEV (reference sequence). The chain's CDR3 is CASREGGSNQPQHF. The CDR3 bases are TGTGCCAGCAGGGAAGGGGGGAGCAATCAGCCCCAGCATTTT.

This clonotype showed up just a few times. The CDR3: CASSLDPSSATNEKLFF. DNA of the CDR3: TGTGCCAGCAGCTTAGATCCCAGCAGTGCAACTAATGAAAAACTGTTTTTT. The J gene is TRBJ1-4, the V gene TRBV11-2; no reliable D call. CDR3 length: 17 amino acids. CDR1 SGHAT and CDR2 FQNNGV come from the germline V gene. Trimming removed 0 bases at V and 0 bases at J, with 11 bases between.

This clonotype was seen just once. CDR3 nucleotides: TGTGCCAGCAGCCCGAGGGGAGGGAGAGGGGCCAACGTCCTGACTTTC. This translates into CASSPRGGRGANVLTF. This chain links TRBV7-2 with TRBJ2-6; 7 nucleotides agree with TRBD2. J lost 4 bases, V lost 5 bases, and 8 bases had no gene match. Germline CDR1 is SGHTA and CDR2 is FQGNSA. The CDR3 spans 16 residues.

The gene calls are TRBV6-1 and TRBJ2-2; D might be TRBD1 (5 bases). The V end lost 7 bases, the J end lost 6 bases, and 6 bases lay between the germline ends. The length of the CDR3 is 11 residues. Germline V lookup: CDR1 MNHNS, CDR2 SASEGT. The CDR3 here is CASIRAGELFF. As DNA, the CDR3 is TGTGCCAGCATCAGGGCCGGGGAGCTGTTTTTT.

This sequence joins TRBV6-2 or TRBV6-3 and TRBJ2-5; D might be TRBD1 (6 bases). Deletions cut 11 bases from V and 7 bases from J, with 20 bases between. This CDR3 has 13 amino acids. Germline CDR1 reads MNHEY; CDR2 reads SVGEGT. The CDR3, as DNA: TGTGCCTCAGTCGGCAGGGGATTTGTGACCCAGTACTTC. Translated: CASVGRGFVTQYF.

This clonotype was picked up a small number of times. Just one base apart from a much larger clone, this may be a read error. DNA for the CDR3: TGCAGCGTTGAAAACTACAATGAGCAGTTCTTC. Translated, it gives CSVENYNEQFF. This chain uses TRBV29-1 with TRBJ2-1; D unresolved. The CDR3 has 11 residues. Germline V gene sequence: CDR1 SQVTM, CDR2 ANQGSEA. The V and J ends lost 2 bases and 3 bases respectively, with 2 bases between them.

This clonotype was seen more than once but under ten times. The chain joins TRBV10-2 to TRBJ1-5, with no clear D. This CDR3 region has 12 residues. The germline V gene encodes CDR1 WSHSY and CDR2 SAAADI. Trimming removed 1 base at V and 8 bases at J, with 6 bases between. CDR3: CASSEWQEPQHF. As DNA, the CDR3 is TGCGCCAGCAGTGAGTGGCAGGAGCCCCAGCATTTT.

V gene TRBV6-1 combines with J gene TRBJ2-7; 7 bases are a match to TRBD2. There are 14 residues in the CDR3. Germline values: CDR1 MNHNS, CDR2 SASEGT. V lost 3 bases and J lost 1; bases outside the gene matches: 3. CDR3 region: CASSDIGGSYEQYF. In nucleotides, the CDR3 is TGTGCCAGCAGTGATATCGGGGGGTCCTACGAGCAGTACTTC.

This chain links TRBV3-1 with TRBJ1-2; the D is unclear. V was cut by 3 bases and J by 4 bases, with 3 bases left in between. Germline loops: CDR1 LGHDT, CDR2 YNNKEL (reference sequence). This CDR3 has 11 amino acids. CDR3 loop: CASSHSYGYTF. CDR3 sequence (DNA): TGTGCCAGCAGCCATAGCTATGGCTACACCTTC.

The table lists this clonotype with a few counts. V usage is TRBV24-1 and J usage is TRBJ2-1, with D possibly called TRBD1 or TRBD2 (6 bases each). The V gene's germline CDR1 is KGHDR and CDR2 SFDVKD. V lost 9 bases and J 4 bases, leaving 15 bases between the germline ends. This CDR3 is built from 14 residues. CDR3: CATGDGGYYNEQFF. The CDR3 coding sequence is TGTGCCACCGGGGACGGGGGCTATTACAATGAGCAGTTCTTC.

This clonotype was seen many times. The CDR3 reads CASSTSRGRKGNQPQHF. CDR3 sequence (DNA): TGTGCCAGCAGTACGTCTAGGGGGCGAAAGGGCAATCAGCCCCAGCATTTT. The chain uses TRBV7-6 and TRBJ1-5; 7 nucleotides align to TRBD1. CDR1 and CDR2 (germline): SGHVS, FNYEAQ. The CDR3 loop spans 17 amino acids. Unmatched junction bases numbered 13, after V lost 6 bases and J lost 2 bases.

The rearrangement uses TRBV7-9 and TRBJ1-2, with D unresolved. The CDR3 totals 16 residues. V lost 5 bases, J lost 0 bases, and 16 bases lay in between. Per germline, CDR1 SEHNR and CDR2 FQNEAQ (reference sequence). Written as DNA, the CDR3 is TGTGCCAGCAGCCTCCTTGGGCGGCGACCTAACTATGGCTACACCTTC. Protein: CASSLLGRRPNYGYTF. Looking up the rest from reference TRBV7-9 and TRBJ1-2 gives the full variable domain: DTGVSQNPRHKITKRGQNVTFRCDPISEHNRLYWYRQTLGQGPEFLTYFQNEAQLEKSRLLSDRFSAERPKGSFSTLEIQRTEQGDSAMYLCASSLLGRRPNYGYTFGSGTRLTVV.

The rearrangement joins TRBV6-1 to TRBJ1-2, with no clear D. V lost 7 bases, J lost 6 bases, and 21 bases lay in between. Germline assignment: CDR1 MNHNS and CDR2 SASEGT. CDR3 size: 15 residues. In nucleotides, the CDR3 is TGTGCCAGCAACCCCTTTGGGGAGGGTCTAAATGGCTACACCTTC. It specifies CASNPFGEGLNGYTF.

This clonotype was detected ten times or more. V usage is TRBV7-7 and J usage is TRBJ2-1; 12 nucleotides agree with TRBD2. The germline gives CDR1 SSHAT, CDR2 FNYEAQ (reference sequence). The V gene end was trimmed by 1 base and the J gene end by 4 bases; junction bases not matched to a gene: 2. This CDR3 is built from 16 residues. Here the CDR3 DNA reads TGTGCCAGCAGCTTAGAAGGACTAGCGGGGTACAATGAGCAGTTCTTC. Translating gives CASSLEGLAGYNEQFF.

At least ten counts were recorded for this clonotype. The genes are TRBV20-1 and TRBJ1-1; D may be TRBD1 (5 bases). The CDR3 consists of 11 residues. Trimming cost V 7 bases and J 12 bases, with 18 bases left between them. From germline, CDR1 is DFQATT and CDR2 SNEGSKA (reference sequence). The CDR3 nucleotides are TGCAGTGTCGCCAGGGCAGGACATACTTTCTTT. It yields the protein CSVARAGHTFF.

This chain links TRBV19 with TRBJ2-1; TRBD1 matches at 9 bases. Germline CDR1 and CDR2: LNHDA and SQIVND (reference sequence). The trim removed 5 bases at V and 8 bases at J, leaving 7 bases unmatched. CDR3 size: 14 residues. The CDR3 protein is CASSLLRDRDEQFF. Written as DNA, the CDR3 is TGTGCCAGTAGTTTACTACGGGACAGGGATGAGCAGTTCTTC.

Ten or more counts support this clonotype. The chain employs TRBV15 and TRBJ1-1; D gene unclear. Germline CDR1 LNHNV, CDR2 YYDKDF (reference sequence). V was pared by 4 bases and J by 4 bases, with 10 bases between. This CDR3 is built from 13 residues. The CDR3 DNA is TGTGCCACCAGCATCTCCCCGTCCACTGAAGCTTTCTTT. Its protein is CATSISPSTEAFF.

This chain uses TRBV20-1 with TRBJ2-2; D might be TRBD1 or TRBD2, each matching 5 bases. The CDR3 is made up of 17 amino acids. Germline assignment: CDR1 DFQATT and CDR2 SNEGSKA (reference sequence). The V gene lost 5 bases and the J gene lost 4 bases, with 23 bases spanning the gap. The CDR3 sequence: CSASRDQGLGGTGELFF. The CDR3 nucleotides read TGCAGTGCTTCCAGAGACCAGGGTCTTGGAGGCACCGGGGAGCTGTTTTTT.